This TCR beta chain was sequenced during a study of CD8 T cells in ankylosing spondylitis. Study-wide findings and caveats: The clones that were linked to disease were reported to be significantly enriched in matched synovial fluid samples from ankylosing spondylitis patients. One TCR beta motif, made up of seven to nine highly homologous variants, appeared characteristic of ankylosing spondylitis blood.

Points on this clonotype: Its antigen is not identified.

By quantitative 5'-RACE with molecular barcodes, the TCR beta libraries were made. TCRdb recomputed calls from the 5' RACE reads with MiXCR, one row per CDR3 protein. The sample shows 250,000 to 350,000 distinct CDR3 sequences, around 20% of them seen only once. The clonotype comes from a male donor with ankylosing spondylitis or in good health (not recorded which). The source material was blood, either unsorted or a sorted T cell fraction (not recorded which).

CDR3 in amino acids: CASNRRGTSGSNPDTQYF. CDR3 nucleotide sequence: TGCGCCAGCAACCGTAGGGGGACTAGCGGGAGTAACCCAGATACGCAGTATTTT. The chain uses TRBV5-1 and TRBJ2-3; 14 positions agree with TRBD2. V was clipped by 6 bases and J by 4 bases; unmatched bases: 13. Germline CDR1 reads SGHRS; CDR2 reads YFSETQ. The CDR3 covers 18 residues.